The rows below give T cell receptor beta chains drawn from one sample of a study of blood T cell repertoires in COVID-19. Generated by immunoSEQ multiplex PCR, the TCRdb table keeps only in-frame clones and is missing some. In the table there are tens of thousands of clones, 75% to 90% of which are singletons. The sample comprised peripheral blood. The receptors were gathered from a male donor with acute or convalescent COVID-19. CDR3s include the opening cysteine and the closing phenylalanine or tryptophan. A D gene is named only where the DNA matches it firmly. Not every row has a clone size; where given, it reads once, few, many or a size class.

v_call	j_call	clone_size	d_call	cdr3_aa	cdr3_nt
TRBV19	TRBJ1-1	few	.	CASSTYGQMNTEAFF	TGTGCCAGTAGTACCTACGGACAAATGAACACTGAAGCTTTCTTT
TRBV5-1	TRBJ1-4	.	.	CASSLAGVGEKLFF	TGCGCCAGCAGCTTGGCAGGGGTGGGTGAAAAACTGTTTTTT
TRBV7-9	TRBJ2-2	.	.	CASPGSSNTGELFF	TGTGCCAGCCCTGGGAGTTCGAACACCGGGGAGCTGTTTTTT
TRBV25-1	TRBJ2-2	.	.	CASSEMVAGELFF	TGTGCCAGCAGTGAAATGGTAGCCGGGGAGCTGTTTTTT
TRBV6-1	TRBJ1-5	.	.	CASSEARSNQPQHF	TGTGCCAGCAGTGAAGCGCGTAGCAATCAGCCCCAGCATTTT
TRBV5-1	TRBJ2-1	few	.	CASSSGGVSYNEQFF	TGCGCCAGCAGCTCCGGGGGAGTCTCCTACAATGAGCAGTTCTTC
TRBV6-5	TRBJ1-5	.	.	CASSSSQTLNQPQHF	TGTGCCAGCAGTTCGTCGCAGACTCTTAATCAGCCCCAGCATTTT
TRBV11-2	TRBJ2-7	.	TRBD1	CASNPHRLRRDSRVEQYF	TGTGCCAGCAACCCACACCGGCTTCGACGGGACAGCCGAGTCGAGCAGTACTTC
TRBV6-5	TRBJ1-1	once	.	CASTPGLQNTEAFF	TGTGCCAGCACCCCGGGACTCCAGAACACTGAAGCTTTCTTT
TRBV15	TRBJ1-4	.	TRBD1	CATSRGQTGGAEKLFF	TGTGCCACCAGCAGGGGGCAGACAGGGGGGGCTGAAAAACTGTTTTTT
TRBV7-8	TRBJ1-4	.	.	CASSLMQGWEKLFF	TGTGCCAGCAGCTTAATGCAGGGGTGGGAAAAACTGTTTTTT
TRBV6-4	TRBJ2-1	.	TRBD1	CASSVQGGNEQFF	TGTGCCAGCAGTGTACAGGGGGGAAATGAGCAGTTCTTC
TRBV7-3	TRBJ2-6	.	.	CASRSGPGANVLTF	TGTGCCAGCAGGTCGGGTCCCGGGGCCAACGTCCTGACTTTC
TRBV5-5	TRBJ2-1	.	.	CASSASGGLEQFF	TGTGCCAGCAGCGCATCTGGAGGGCTGGAGCAGTTCTTC
TRBV27	TRBJ2-2	.	.	CASRTVNTGELFF	TGTGCCAGCAGAACTGTAAACACCGGGGAGCTGTTTTTT
TRBV6-1	TRBJ1-5	.	.	CASSEVGSSNQPQHF	TGTGCCAGCAGTGAAGTAGGGAGTAGCAATCAGCCCCAGCATTTT
TRBV5-1	TRBJ2-5	.	TRBD2	CASSLVGGRETQYF	TGCGCCAGCAGCTTGGTGGGGGGGAGAGAGACCCAGTACTTC
TRBV5-8	TRBJ1-5	.	.	CASSRTGHGSNQPQHF	TGTGCCAGCAGCCGTACGGGACATGGGAGCAATCAGCCCCAGCATTTT
TRBV5-1	TRBJ2-3	.	TRBD2	CASRAGGDADTQYF	TGCGCCAGCAGGGCGGGAGGGGATGCAGATACGCAGTATTTT
TRBV7-8	TRBJ1-5	few	.	CASSLGTPKGDGQPQHF	TGTGCCAGCAGCTTAGGGACTCCCAAGGGCGATGGTCAGCCCCAGCATTTT
TRBV19	TRBJ2-7	.	.	CASRRSDRQPYEQYF	TGTGCCAGTAGGAGATCGGACAGACAACCCTACGAGCAGTACTTC
TRBV6-5	TRBJ1-4	.	.	CASTSSGDMSEKLFF	TGTGCCAGCACCTCCTCAGGGGATATGAGTGAAAAACTGTTTTTT
TRBV5-5	TRBJ2-7	.	.	CASSLGPGHPYEQYF	TGTGCCAGCAGCTTGGGTCCGGGACACCCCTACGAGCAGTACTTC
TRBV3-1/TRBV3-2	TRBJ2-3	.	.	CASSRRRGTSTDTQYF	TGTGCCAGCAGCCGGCGGCGGGGAACTAGCACAGATACGCAGTATTTT
TRBV19	TRBJ2-3	.	.	CASRALGLQEGDTQYF	TGTGCCAGTAGGGCGCTGGGACTGCAAGAGGGGGATACGCAGTATTTT
TRBV30	TRBJ1-5	.	TRBD1	CAWSVGTGGFNQPQHF	TGTGCCTGGAGTGTAGGGACAGGGGGTTTCAATCAGCCCCAGCATTTT
TRBV4-2	TRBJ1-4	.	.	CASSPSLRVENEKLFF	TGTGCCAGCAGCCCATCCCTCAGGGTGGAGAATGAAAAACTGTTTTTT
TRBV3-1/TRBV3-2	TRBJ1-2	once	.	CASSRGWSEPNYGYTF	TGTGCCAGCAGCAGGGGGTGGAGCGAACCTAACTATGGCTACACCTTC
TRBV7-3	TRBJ2-3	.	.	CASSLDYTDTQYF	TGTGCCAGCAGCTTAGACTACACAGATACGCAGTATTTT
TRBV5-1	TRBJ2-3	.	.	CASSPTSQDYTDTQYF	TGCGCCAGCAGCCCTACTAGCCAGGACTACACAGATACGCAGTATTTT
TRBV6-5	TRBJ2-7	.	TRBD1	CASSYGAGGNYEQYF	TGTGCCAGCAGTTACGGCGCAGGGGGAAACTACGAGCAGTACTTC
TRBV6-2/TRBV6-3	TRBJ2-3	many	TRBD2	CASSSSGGAADTQYF	TGTGCCAGCAGTTCTAGCGGGGGGGCGGCAGATACGCAGTATTTT
TRBV6-5	TRBJ2-7	few	TRBD1	CATRRGPDYEQYF	TGTGCCACCCGAAGGGGGCCTGACTACGAGCAGTACTTC
TRBV13	TRBJ2-2	.	TRBD1	CASSRDRGTGELFF	TGTGCCAGCAGCCGGGACAGGGGCACCGGGGAGCTGTTTTTT
TRBV2	TRBJ1-2	.	.	CASSERTTGAYGYTF	TGTGCCAGCAGTGAAAGGACCACGGGAGCCTATGGCTACACCTTC
TRBV2	TRBJ1-1	.	.	CASTRTGINTEAFF	TGTGCCAGCACCCGAACAGGGATTAACACTGAAGCTTTCTTT
TRBV20-1	TRBJ2-3	.	.	CSASEGPDRYPSTDTQYF	TGCAGTGCTAGTGAGGGACCGGACAGATATCCTAGCACAGATACGCAGTATTTT
TRBV7-2	TRBJ1-4	.	.	CASSSAPRGGNEKLFF	TGTGCCAGCAGCTCCGCCCCACGGGGGGGGAATGAAAAACTGTTTTTT
TRBV11-2	TRBJ1-3	.	.	CASSLATGRSLPGNTIYF	TGTGCCAGCAGCTTAGCGACGGGTCGTTCCCTCCCTGGAAACACCATATATTTT
TRBV7-7	TRBJ2-5	.	TRBD2	CASSARLAPYAQETQYF	TGTGCCAGCAGCGCCCGACTAGCTCCTTACGCCCAAGAGACCCAGTACTTC
TRBV6-1	TRBJ2-1	.	TRBD2	CASSEDWSAGEQFF	TGTGCCAGCAGTGAAGACTGGTCAGCGGGGGAACAGTTCTTC
TRBV10-3	TRBJ2-3	.	TRBD1	CAISETGTGGFTDTQYF	TGTGCCATCAGTGAGACCGGGACAGGGGGGTTCACAGATACGCAGTATTTT
TRBV7-3	TRBJ1-6	.	TRBD1	CASSQGSGGNSPLHF	TGTGCCAGCAGTCAAGGGTCAGGGGGAAATTCACCCCTCCACTTT
TRBV24-1	TRBJ1-6	.	.	CATRRGEDSPLHF	TGTGCCACCCGCAGGGGCGAGGATTCACCCCTCCACTTT
TRBV5-1	TRBJ2-3	.	.	CASSLARISTDTQYF	TGCGCCAGCAGCTTGGCGAGGATCTCCACAGATACGCAGTATTTT
TRBV28	TRBJ1-5	.	TRBD1	CASSIPQGSGQPQHF	TGTGCCAGCAGTATCCCACAGGGGAGCGGACAGCCCCAGCATTTT
TRBV13	TRBJ1-5	.	.	CASSLDRRNQPQHF	TGTGCCAGCAGCCTAGACAGACGCAATCAGCCCCAGCATTTT
TRBV30	TRBJ2-3	.	.	CAWSVRAGKDTQYF	TGTGCCTGGAGTGTACGAGCAGGTAAAGATACGCAGTATTTT